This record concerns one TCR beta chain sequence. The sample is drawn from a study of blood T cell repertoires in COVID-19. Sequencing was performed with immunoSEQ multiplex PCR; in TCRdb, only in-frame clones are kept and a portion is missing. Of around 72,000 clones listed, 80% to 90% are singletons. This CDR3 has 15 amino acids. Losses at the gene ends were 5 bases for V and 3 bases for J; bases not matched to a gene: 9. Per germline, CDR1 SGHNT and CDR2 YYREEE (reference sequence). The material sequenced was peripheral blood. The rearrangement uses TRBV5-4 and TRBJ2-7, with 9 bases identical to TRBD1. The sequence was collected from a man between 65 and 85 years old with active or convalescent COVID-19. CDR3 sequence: CASSRPGQGIYEQYF. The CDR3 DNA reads TGTGCCAGCAGTCGGCCGGGACAGGGCATCTACGAGCAGTACTTC.